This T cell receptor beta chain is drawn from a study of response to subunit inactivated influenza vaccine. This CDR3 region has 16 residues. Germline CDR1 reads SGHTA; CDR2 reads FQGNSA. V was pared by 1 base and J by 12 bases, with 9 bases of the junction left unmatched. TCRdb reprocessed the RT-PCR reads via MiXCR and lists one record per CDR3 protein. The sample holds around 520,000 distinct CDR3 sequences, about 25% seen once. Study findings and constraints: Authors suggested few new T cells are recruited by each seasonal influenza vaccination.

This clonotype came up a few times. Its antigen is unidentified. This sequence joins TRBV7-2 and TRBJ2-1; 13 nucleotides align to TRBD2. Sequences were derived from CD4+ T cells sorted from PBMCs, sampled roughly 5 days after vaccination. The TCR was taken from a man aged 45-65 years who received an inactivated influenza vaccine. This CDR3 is CASSLEGTSGAYGQFF. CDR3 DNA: TGTGCCAGCAGCTTAGAAGGGACTAGCGGGGCTTATGGGCAGTTCTTC.